Listed below are T cell receptor beta chains from one sample, sequenced in a study of T-cell reconstitution after alpha-beta-depleted transplantation in children. TCRdb passed the PCR reads through MiXCR, listing each CDR3 protein once. In the table there are over 550,000 distinct CDR3 sequences, 10% to 13% of which are singletons. Material: PBMCs from the stem cell graft donor, obtained from the stem cell graft. The receptors stem from a human donor who donated a stem cell graft to a child with acute myeloid leukemia. CDR3s include the opening cysteine and the closing phenylalanine or tryptophan. The D gene is left open where the match is weak. Clone size, where shown, is once, few, many, or a class for clones that have expanded.

size,V,J,D,DNA,CDR3
NA,TRBV21-1,TRBJ1-3,NA,TGTGCCAGCAGCACCCATCCGGGACAGGGATTTAGAAACACCATATATTTT,CASSTHPGQGFRNTIYF
NA,TRBV14,TRBJ2-5,NA,TGTGCCAGCAGCCAAGTACGAGGGGGTGGAGAGACCCAGTACTTC,CASSQVRGGGETQYF
few,TRBV7-9,TRBJ1-2,TRBD1,TGTGCCAGCAGCTTAGGCCCCAGGGGGATAAACTATGGCTACACCTTC,CASSLGPRGINYGYTF
NA,TRBV20-1,TRBJ2-5,NA,TGCAGTGCTCAACCGGGGGGCGAGACCCAGTACTTC,CSAQPGGETQYF
NA,TRBV5-1,TRBJ2-1,TRBD2,TGCGCCAGCAGCCCCGGGGGCGGGAGGGCCAATTCCGAGCAGTTCTTC,CASSPGGGRANSEQFF
many,TRBV20-1,TRBJ2-1,NA,TGCAGTGCGGTCGGGGGTCCCTACAATGAGCAGTTCTTC,CSAVGGPYNEQFF
many,TRBV20-1,TRBJ2-3,TRBD2,TGCAGTCGCCTCGGAGGGAGGGCCGGTACAGATACGCAGTATTTT,CSRLGGRAGTDTQYF
few,TRBV4-3,TRBJ2-1,TRBD2,TGCGCCAGCAGCCATGTTCTAGCGGGAGGACCCGTTGAGCAGTTCTTC,CASSHVLAGGPVEQFF
NA,TRBV11-1,TRBJ2-1,TRBD1,TGTGCCAGCAGCTTTCCCGGGACAGCCGAGCAGTTCTTC,CASSFPGTAEQFF
NA,TRBV18,TRBJ2-5,NA,TGTGCCAGCTCACCTCCGTATGCGGAGCCCGGAGAGACCCAGTACTTC,CASSPPYAEPGETQYF
once,TRBV2,TRBJ2-7,TRBD2,TGTGCCAGCAGTGGACTAGCGGGAGTAAGGAGCCACGAGCAGTACTTC,CASSGLAGVRSHEQYF
many,TRBV29-1,TRBJ1-5,NA,TGCAGCGTTGGGTGGGGCGAGAATCAGCCCCAGCATTTT,CSVGWGENQPQHF
few,TRBV28,TRBJ1-2,TRBD1,TGTGCCAGCAGTTACACCGGACAGGGAACCTATGGCTACACCTTC,CASSYTGQGTYGYTF
many,TRBV24-1,TRBJ2-1,TRBD1,TGTGCCACCAGTGTGGGGACAGGGGGCTCCAATGAGCAGTTCTTC,CATSVGTGGSNEQFF
NA,TRBV27,TRBJ1-4,NA,TGTGCCAGCAGTTTCCTCGGACGGGGGGAACTGTTTTTT,CASSFLGRGELFF
NA,TRBV12-3/TRBV12-4,TRBJ2-1,NA,TGTGCCAGCAGTTTAAATCTAGGATGGGATGAGCAGTTCTTC,CASSLNLGWDEQFF
few,TRBV29-1,TRBJ2-3,TRBD1,TGCAGCGAACGGACAGGAGAAAGGGATACGCAGTATTTT,CSERTGERDTQYF
NA,TRBV19,TRBJ2-5,NA,TGTGCCAGTAGTATAGATGGCAGGAACCAAGAGACCCAGTACTTC,CASSIDGRNQETQYF
once,TRBV7-2,TRBJ2-5,NA,TGTGCCAGCAGCTCCTCGCAGACTAGGGGGGAGACCCAGTACTTC,CASSSSQTRGETQYF
few,TRBV20-1,TRBJ2-5,TRBD1,TGCAGTGCTAGAGATCTAACAGGGGGCGCGGAGACCCAGTACTTC,CSARDLTGGAETQYF
NA,TRBV21-1,TRBJ2-2,NA,TGTGCCAGCAGCAAAAAGGGATCCCGGCGGAACACCGGGGAGCTGTTTTTT,CASSKKGSRRNTGELFF
NA,TRBV20-1,TRBJ2-1,NA,TGCAGTGCTAGAGGGGGTTCCCCATATGAGCAGTTCTTC,CSARGGSPYEQFF
few,TRBV7-2,TRBJ2-1,NA,TGTGCCAGCAGCGCCGACCCTATCCCCCCTTACAATGAGCAGTTCTTC,CASSADPIPPYNEQFF
few,TRBV28,TRBJ1-1,TRBD1,TGTGCCAGCAGTTTCCCCGGGGACAGGAACACTGAAGCTTTCTTT,CASSFPGDRNTEAFF
NA,TRBV5-1,TRBJ2-7,TRBD1,TGCGCCAGCAGCTTCGCTCCCGGGACAGGGCTAGGAGAGCAGTACTTC,CASSFAPGTGLGEQYF